The TCR beta chain under discussion was sequenced for a study of OX40 agonist ivuxolimab in advanced cancers. Study-level information: A male proportion of 82.7% was recorded, with mean age about 60 years and range roughly 23 to 90. Study outcomes and limitations: Also showing low normalized T-cell clonal expansion were some of the nonresponders.

The CDR3 is 15 amino acids. CDR1 is MDHEN and CDR2 is SYDVKM in the germline V gene. The V segment lost 6 bases and the J segment 2 bases; nucleotides outside the gene matches: 7. The data were produced by immunoSEQ multiplex PCR, yet TCRdb's version contains in-frame clones alone and is incomplete. The data contain tens of thousands of clones, around 92% of them seen just once; the ten biggest clones take up roughly 6.9%. The investigators sampled blood at baseline, at cycle 4 day 1, and at cycle 7 day 1. Points on this clone: Its specificity is unknown.

Specimen: CD4+ or CD8+ T cells sorted from blood, collected in a trial of the OX40 agonist ivuxolimab. The sequence derives from an adult with an advanced solid tumor such as melanoma, head and neck, liver or kidney cancer. The chain couples TRBV28 to TRBJ2-7; 10 bases map to TRBD2. The CDR3 region has the DNA TGTGCCAGCAGGCTAGCGGGAGTGGTGGCCTACGAGCAGTACTTC. Protein sequence: CASRLAGVVAYEQYF. Full variable domain (outside the CDR3, taken from reference TRBV28 and TRBJ2-7): DVKVTQSSRYLVKRTGEKVFLECVQDMDHENMFWYRQDPGLGLRLIYFSYDVKMKEKGDIPEGYSVSREKKERFSLILESASTNQTSMYLCASRLAGVVAYEQYFGPGTRLTVT.